A selection of T cell receptor beta chains follows, all from one sample in a study of neurological immune-mediated disorders. Each CDR3 protein is one row after TCRdb ran MiXCR on the 5' RACE reads. The sample lists more than 45,000 distinct CDR3 sequences; about 10% were seen once. Sequenced material: PBMCs. These receptors all come from a man in his 60s in good health. Both conserved end residues are part of each CDR3. The D gene is left open where the match is weak. Clone sizes are given selectively: once, few, many, or a class where the clone is expanded.

abundance: NA
j_gene: TRBJ2-1
d_gene: NA
v_gene: TRBV5-6
CDR3nt: TGTGCCAGCAGCTCTATTTGGGGGGCGGCCTACAATGAGCAGTTCTTC
CDR3aa: CASSSIWGAAYNEQFF

abundance: many
j_gene: TRBJ2-5
d_gene: NA
v_gene: TRBV2
CDR3nt: TGTGCCAGCGGTCAAAGATCAGAGACCCAGTACTTC
CDR3aa: CASGQRSETQYF

abundance: many
j_gene: TRBJ2-3
d_gene: NA
v_gene: TRBV5-1
CDR3nt: TGCGCCAGCAGTTTAGGGGGATCCAGCACAGATACGCAGTATTTT
CDR3aa: CASSLGGSSTDTQYF

abundance: NA
j_gene: TRBJ2-6
d_gene: TRBD1
v_gene: TRBV3-1
CDR3nt: TGTGCCAGCAGCCAAGCAGGGACAGGGAGCTCTGGGGCCAACGTCCTGACTTTC
CDR3aa: CASSQAGTGSSGANVLTF

abundance: many
j_gene: TRBJ1-2
d_gene: TRBD1
v_gene: TRBV27
CDR3nt: TGTGCCAGCAAAGTCGTCGGGACAGGGACGACTAATAACTATGGCTACACCTTC
CDR3aa: CASKVVGTGTTNNYGYTF

abundance: NA
j_gene: TRBJ2-7
d_gene: NA
v_gene: TRBV20-1
CDR3nt: TGCAGTGCTAGGAAGGCAAGAGGACAGTGGAGGTACAAGCAGTACTTC
CDR3aa: CSARKARGQWRYKQYF

abundance: many
j_gene: TRBJ2-7
d_gene: NA
v_gene: TRBV7-9
CDR3nt: TGTGCCAGCAGCCTATCAGGGGTCGGTTACGAGCAGTACTTC
CDR3aa: CASSLSGVGYEQYF

abundance: NA
j_gene: TRBJ2-3
d_gene: NA
v_gene: TRBV29-1
CDR3nt: TGCCCAGAGGCCCCCGGGACCAAAGATACGCAGTATTTT
CDR3aa: CPEAPGTKDTQYF

abundance: many
j_gene: TRBJ1-2
d_gene: NA
v_gene: TRBV5-1
CDR3nt: TGCGCCAGCAGCAGTACAGGGATCTATGGCTACACCTTC
CDR3aa: CASSSTGIYGYTF

abundance: many
j_gene: TRBJ1-1
d_gene: NA
v_gene: TRBV6-5
CDR3nt: TGTGCCAGCAAACTCCGGGGGAGAAACACTGAAGCTTTCTTT
CDR3aa: CASKLRGRNTEAFF

abundance: many
j_gene: TRBJ1-4
d_gene: NA
v_gene: TRBV7-2
CDR3nt: TGTGCCAGCAGCCCCGGACTGGGTGAAAAACTGTTTTTT
CDR3aa: CASSPGLGEKLFF

abundance: many
j_gene: TRBJ1-2
d_gene: TRBD1
v_gene: TRBV7-2
CDR3nt: TGTGCCAGCAGCTGGGACAGGGGGCGCGATGGCTACACCTTC
CDR3aa: CASSWDRGRDGYTF

abundance: many
j_gene: TRBJ1-4
d_gene: NA
v_gene: TRBV7-2
CDR3nt: TGTGCCAGCAGCCCCTCGACTAATGAAAAACTGTTTTTT
CDR3aa: CASSPSTNEKLFF

abundance: many
j_gene: TRBJ2-3
d_gene: NA
v_gene: TRBV5-1
CDR3nt: TGCGCCAGCAGCTTGGAGAGGGGTACAGATACGCAGTATTTT
CDR3aa: CASSLERGTDTQYF

abundance: many
j_gene: TRBJ2-3
d_gene: NA
v_gene: TRBV5-1
CDR3nt: TGCGCCAGCAGCGAAGTAGATACGCAGTATTTT
CDR3aa: CASSEVDTQYF

abundance: many
j_gene: TRBJ1-6
d_gene: NA
v_gene: TRBV5-1
CDR3nt: TGCGCCAGCAGCTTTGGGGGGAGCTCCTATAATTCACCCCTCCACTTT
CDR3aa: CASSFGGSSYNSPLHF

abundance: many
j_gene: TRBJ1-6
d_gene: NA
v_gene: TRBV7-8
CDR3nt: TGTGCCAGCAGCTTAGCGGGGGGAGGCAGGTCAAATTCACCCCTCCACTTT
CDR3aa: CASSLAGGGRSNSPLHF